This T cell receptor (beta chain) was captured in a study of T cells after yellow fever vaccination. The CDR3 has 16 residues. V shed 3 bases and J shed 3 bases, with 14 bases lying between them. In its sample, this clonotype was seen many times. Each CDR3 protein is one row after TCRdb ran MiXCR on the 5' RACE reads. The sample consists of 150,000 or so distinct CDR3 sequences, approximately 6.6% of them appearing once. Sequenced material: CD4+ T cells sorted from PBMCs, taken 10 days after the yellow fever booster vaccination. This sequence originates from a man aged 30 to 45 who received the YFV17D yellow fever vaccine. The chain couples TRBV12-3 or TRBV12-4 to TRBJ2-2, with D unresolved. The CDR3 sequence: CASSFWGGKHTGELFF. The CDR3 nucleotides read TGTGCCAGCAGTTTTTGGGGTGGGAAGCACACCGGGGAGCTGTTTTTT.